This TCR beta chain was sequenced in a study of cytomegalovirus exposure and HLA in healthy donors. Study as a whole: Drawn from HLA-typed donors, 65 million to 100 million unique TCRs were held in an early data release. Study conclusions and caveats: Judged likely to be a sequencing artifact was a cluster of highly shared sequence variants. A later analysis reportedly found that, within productive TCRs, an Asian-associated ancestry cluster had fewer N-insertions than the mean observed across the approximately 690 donors.

This PCR relied on a set of 60 Vbeta primers and 13 Jbeta primers. Measured with immunoSEQ multiplex PCR; TCRdb has only the in-frame clones, and not every one. This table holds over 50,000 clones, 65% to 80% found once. The CDR3 is made up of 14 amino acids. V lost 1 base and J lost 6, with 11 bases in between. Germline CDR1 is SGHNT and CDR2 is YYREEE (reference sequence). Details on this clone: Its antigen remains unknown.

The receptor was derived from a man aged 40-49 years in good health and CMV-seropositive. The source material was PBMCs. The V call is TRBV5-4, the J call TRBJ1-5; D is unclear. CDR3 coding DNA: TGTGCCAGCAGCTTGATAGGGAGCGGTCAGCCCCAGCATTTT. This codes for CASSLIGSGQPQHF.